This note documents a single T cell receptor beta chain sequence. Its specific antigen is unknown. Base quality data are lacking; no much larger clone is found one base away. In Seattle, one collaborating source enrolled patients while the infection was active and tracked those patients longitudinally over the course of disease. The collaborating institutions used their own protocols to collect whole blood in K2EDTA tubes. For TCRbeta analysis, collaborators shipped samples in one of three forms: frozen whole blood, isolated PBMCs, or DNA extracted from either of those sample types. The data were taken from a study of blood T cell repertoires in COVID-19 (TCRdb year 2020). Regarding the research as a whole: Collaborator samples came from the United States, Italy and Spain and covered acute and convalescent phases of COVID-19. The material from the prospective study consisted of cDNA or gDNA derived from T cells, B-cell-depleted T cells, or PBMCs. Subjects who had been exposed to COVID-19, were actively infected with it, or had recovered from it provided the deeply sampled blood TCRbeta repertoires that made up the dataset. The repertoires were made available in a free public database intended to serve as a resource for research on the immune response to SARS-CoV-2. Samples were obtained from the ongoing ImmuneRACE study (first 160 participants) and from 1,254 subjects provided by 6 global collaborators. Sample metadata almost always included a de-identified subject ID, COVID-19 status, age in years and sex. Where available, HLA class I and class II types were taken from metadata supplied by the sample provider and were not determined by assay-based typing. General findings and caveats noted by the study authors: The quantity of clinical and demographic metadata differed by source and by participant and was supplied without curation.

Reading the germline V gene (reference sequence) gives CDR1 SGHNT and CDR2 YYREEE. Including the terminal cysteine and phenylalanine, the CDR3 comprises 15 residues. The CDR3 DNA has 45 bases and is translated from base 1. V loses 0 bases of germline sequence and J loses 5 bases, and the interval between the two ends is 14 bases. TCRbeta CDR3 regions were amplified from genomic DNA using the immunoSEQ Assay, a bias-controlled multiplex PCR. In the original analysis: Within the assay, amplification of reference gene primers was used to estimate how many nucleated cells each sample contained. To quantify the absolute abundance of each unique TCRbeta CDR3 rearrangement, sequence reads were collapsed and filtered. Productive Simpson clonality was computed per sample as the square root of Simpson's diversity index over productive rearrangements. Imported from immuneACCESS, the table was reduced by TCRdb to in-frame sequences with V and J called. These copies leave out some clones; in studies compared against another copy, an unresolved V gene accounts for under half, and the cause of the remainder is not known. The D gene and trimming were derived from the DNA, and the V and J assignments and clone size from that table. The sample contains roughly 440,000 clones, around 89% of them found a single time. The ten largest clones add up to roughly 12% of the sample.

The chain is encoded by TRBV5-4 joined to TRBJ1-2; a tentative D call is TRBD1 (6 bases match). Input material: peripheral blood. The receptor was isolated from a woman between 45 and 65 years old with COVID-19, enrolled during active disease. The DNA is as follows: TGTGCCAGCAGCTTGGGTTTCGGACAGTTTTATGGCTACACCTTC. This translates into CASSLGFGQFYGYTF.